This entry lists 22 T cell receptor beta chains sequenced from one sample in a study of beta chain features in type 1 diabetes. cDNA synthesis used the whole RNA isolate, giving expressed TCRB sequences. Repertoires were generated with immunoSEQ multiplex PCR, while TCRdb's copy carries only in-frame clones and drops some. The table has fewer than 250,000 clones, 13% to 15% seen once. The sample taken for sequencing was naive CD4+ T cells from blood. The receptors originated from a woman between 40 and 55 years old in good health.

This clone was picked up a small number of times. This chain uses TRBV2 with TRBJ2-3; 7 nucleotides line up with TRBD1. There are 12 residues in the CDR3. Germline values: CDR1 SNHLY, CDR2 FYNNEI. V shed 6 bases and J 6 bases; nucleotides not matched to a gene: 3. CDR3 coding DNA: TGTGCCAGCAGGACAGGGATCGATACGCAGTATTTT. It is translated as CASRTGIDTQYF.

The rearrangement links TRBV5-4 to TRBJ2-5, with D maybe TRBD1 (5 bases). The CDR3 extends over 14 amino acids. V was clipped by 1 base and J by 4 bases, with 11 bases between them. CDR1 and CDR2 (germline): SGHNT, YYREEE (reference sequence). This CDR3 is CASSLFQGTETQYF. CDR3 DNA: TGTGCCAGCAGCTTGTTTCAGGGTACAGAGACCCAGTACTTC.

The chain links TRBV27 to TRBJ2-5, with no clear D. The germline gives CDR1 MNHEY, CDR2 SMNVEV (reference sequence). Deletions cut 4 bases from V and 4 bases from J, with 10 bases between. This CDR3 has 13 amino acids. This chain's CDR3 is CASSSMAGETQYF. The CDR3 DNA reads as TGTGCCAGCAGTTCCATGGCTGGAGAGACCCAGTACTTC.

In nucleotides, the CDR3 is TGTGCCAGCAGCGATCCGGGGTCGCGACACCCCCAGCATTTT. Translation: CASSDPGSRHPQHF. The genes are TRBV7-9 and TRBJ1-5; D unresolved. The germline CDR1 and CDR2 sequences are SEHNR and FQNEAQ (reference sequence). The CDR3 sequence is 14 residues long. Trimming left V 5 bases short and J 10 bases short, with 18 bases between.

The V call is TRBV6-5, the J call TRBJ2-7, with 8 bases identical to TRBD2. The junction had 5 bases not matched to a gene; V was cut back by 0 bases and J by 1 base. The germline V gene has CDR1 MNHEY and CDR2 SVGAGI. The CDR3 has 16 amino acids. CDR3 nucleotide sequence: TGTGCCAGCAGTTACTCTTCTCCTAGCGGGTCCTACGAGCAGTACTTC. Translation gives CASSYSSPSGSYEQYF.

V and J are TRBV19 and TRBJ2-5; 7 bases match TRBD1. V dropped 2 bases and J dropped 2; count of bases not matched to a gene: 11. The CDR3 extends over 17 amino acids. Per germline, CDR1 LNHDA and CDR2 SQIVND (reference sequence). CDR3 DNA sequence: TGTGCCAGTAGTATATTTCCCCAGGCAGGGGGACAAGAGACCCAGTACTTC. Its translation is CASSIFPQAGGQETQYF.

This clone was detected ten times or more. The chain is built from TRBV7-2 and TRBJ2-5; 8 nucleotides line up with TRBD2. In germline, CDR1 is SGHTA, CDR2 FQGNSA. V dropped 2 bases and J dropped 7; count of bases not matched to a gene: 6. The CDR3 totals 14 residues. The CDR3 region has the DNA TGTGCCAGCAGCTTACTGGGACTAGAGGGGACCCAGTACTTC. As protein: CASSLLGLEGTQYF.

The chain joins TRBV6-6 to TRBJ2-2; 8 positions match TRBD1. The CDR3 loop spans 15 amino acids. Germline CDR1 reads MNHNY; CDR2 reads SVGAGI (reference sequence). Germline trimming cut 6 bases from V and 4 bases from J; bases unmatched to any gene: 7. The CDR3 here is CASRPPGQVTGELFF. As DNA, the CDR3 is TGTGCCAGCAGACCCCCGGGACAGGTCACCGGGGAGCTGTTTTTT.

This clone occurred a few times. The gene calls are TRBV6-6 and TRBJ1-2; perhaps TRBD1 as D (6 bases). Deletions cut 6 bases from V and 4 bases from J, with 12 bases between. CDR3 length equals 13 residues. CDR1 and CDR2 (germline): MNHNY, SVGAGI (reference sequence). Here the CDR3 DNA reads TGTGCCAGCAGACCTGACAGGATCTATGGCTACACCTTC. This translates into CASRPDRIYGYTF.

V gene TRBV4-3 combines with J gene TRBJ1-2, with TRBD1 matching over 8 bases. Germline assignment: CDR1 LGHNA and CDR2 YSLEER. The CDR3 covers 17 residues. The V segment lost 3 bases and the J segment 4 bases; nucleotides outside the gene matches: 13. The CDR3 DNA reads TGCGCCAGCAGCCACGATATTCGAGACAGGGGATTCTATGGCTACACCTTC. Translated: CASSHDIRDRGFYGYTF.

The chain carries TRBV5-4 and TRBJ2-3; 8 bases are a match to TRBD2. Germline V gene data show CDR1 as SGHNT and CDR2 as YYREEE (reference sequence). The CDR3 is 16 residues long. After removal of 3 bases from V and 2 bases from J, the junction contained 8 bases not matched to a gene. The CDR3 is CASSSRTSISTDTQYF. In DNA form, the CDR3 reads TGTGCCAGCAGCTCGAGGACTAGCATATCCACAGATACGCAGTATTTT.

The rearrangement links TRBV18 to TRBJ2-7; D gene uncertain. There are 13 residues in the CDR3. Germline V CDR1 and CDR2: KGHSH, LQKENI. Trimming removed 0 bases at V and 4 bases at J, with 7 bases between. The CDR3 reads CASSPPTTYEQYF. DNA of the CDR3: TGTGCCAGCTCACCACCGACAACTTACGAGCAGTACTTC.

The sample holds a few counts of this clone. The chain uses TRBV9 and TRBJ2-3; D gene unclear. The germline CDR1 and CDR2 sequences are SGDLS and YYNGEE. V was shortened by 0 bases and J by 2 bases, with 7 bases between the two germline ends. The CDR3 loop spans 14 amino acids. In DNA, the CDR3 is TGTGCCAGCAGCGTAGGGCCCCCCACAGATACGCAGTATTTT. It codes for CASSVGPPTDTQYF.

This chain joins TRBV18 and TRBJ2-7; tentatively, D is TRBD2 (7 bases). CDR3 size: 13 residues. The ends were cut back, 0 bases at V and 5 bases at J, with 8 bases in the middle. From germline, CDR1 is KGHSH and CDR2 LQKENI. The CDR3 DNA sequence: TGTGCCAGCTCACCACCCGGGGGGCACGAGCAGTACTTC. Its protein is CASSPPGGHEQYF. The full variable domain, its missing parts supplied by reference TRBV18 and TRBJ2-7, is NAGVMQNPRHLVRRRGQEARLRCSPMKGHSHVYWYRQLPEEGLKFMVYLQKENIIDESGMPKERFSAEFPKEGPSILRIQQVVRGDSAAYFCASSPPGGHEQYFGPGTRLTVT.

The chain couples TRBV7-2 to TRBJ2-5; D possibly corresponds to TRBD2 (6 bases). Germline V gene lookup returns CDR1 SGHTA and CDR2 FQGNSA. There are 14 residues in the CDR3. V was pared by 1 base and J by 5 bases, with 11 bases between. In DNA, the CDR3 is TGTGCCAGCAGCTTAGTGGGGGGTTGGGAGACCCAGTACTTC. This encodes CASSLVGGWETQYF.

A few counts support this clone. The CDR3: CASSLGLAGVYEQYF. CDR3 nucleotide sequence: TGTGCCAGCAGCTTGGGACTAGCGGGGGTATACGAGCAGTACTTC. V is TRBV5-6 and J is TRBJ2-7; TRBD2 matches 12 bases. This CDR3 has 15 residues. The junction had 2 bases not matched to a gene; V was cut back by 0 bases and J by 4 bases. CDR1 is SGHDT, CDR2 YYEEEE, per germline.

This clone was seen more than once but under ten times. The chain carries TRBV19 and TRBJ2-2; D ambiguous. The V gene lost 6 bases and the J gene lost 1 base, with 15 bases spanning the gap. The germline gives CDR1 LNHDA, CDR2 SQIVND (reference sequence). This CDR3 spans 16 amino acids. The CDR3 protein is CASSLLFGGNTGELFF. CDR3 in DNA: TGTGCCAGTAGCCTACTTTTTGGCGGGAACACCGGGGAGCTGTTTTTT. The full variable domain, its missing parts supplied by reference TRBV19 and TRBJ2-2, is DGGITQSPKYLFRKEGQNVTLSCEQNLNHDAMYWYRQDPGQGLRLIYYSQIVNDFQKGDIAEGYSVSREKKESFPLTVTSAQKNPTAFYLCASSLLFGGNTGELFFGEGSRLTVL.

Concerning this clone: Compared with germline, one end of the junction differs, possibly owing to a read error. V is TRBV2 and J is TRBJ1-2, with D possibly being TRBD1 (5 bases). The CDR3 sequence is 14 residues long. Germline CDR1 SNHLY, CDR2 FYNNEI. CDR3 amino acids: CASREGVGGYGYTF. CDR3 sequence (DNA): TGTGCCAGCAGGGAAGGTGTGGGGGGCTATGGCTACACCTTC.

The chain recombines TRBV6-5 with TRBJ1-4; D is possibly TRBD1 (6 bases). CDR1 is MNHEY, CDR2 SVGAGI, per germline. Trimming removed 8 bases from V and 7 bases from J, with 14 bases in between. The CDR3 length is 13 residues. CDR3 in DNA: TGTGCCAGCCACAGGGCGATGGGTGAAAAACTGTTTTTT. It specifies CASHRAMGEKLFF.

This clone was detected only a few times. The chain carries TRBV7-9 and TRBJ2-7; the D gene is possibly TRBD2 (5 bases). Trimming removed 1 base at V and 1 base at J, with 8 bases between. The CDR3 consists of 14 residues. Looked up from germline, CDR1 is SEHNR and CDR2 is FQNEAQ (reference sequence). The CDR3 loop is CASSLERGSYEQYF. CDR3 bases: TGTGCCAGCAGCTTAGAGAGAGGGTCCTACGAGCAGTACTTC.

V and J are TRBV7-2 and TRBJ1-5; no clear D gene. Germline CDR1 is SGHTA and CDR2 is FQGNSA. Trimming left V 5 bases short and J 3 bases short, with 14 bases between. The CDR3 runs 15 residues. The CDR3 reads CASSTEAGFNQPQHF. CDR3 sequence (DNA): TGTGCCAGCAGCACGGAGGCGGGATTCAATCAGCCCCAGCATTTT.

This clone was detected only a few times. This chain joins TRBV6-1 and TRBJ2-2; TRBD2 might be the D (6 bases). From germline, CDR1 is MNHNS and CDR2 SASEGT. Trimming cost V 1 base and J 6 bases, with 12 bases left between them. CDR3 length equals 15 residues. The CDR3 DNA is TGTGCCAGCAGTGAAGGGGGACTCCGACCCGGGGAGCTGTTTTTT. It codes for CASSEGGLRPGELFF.